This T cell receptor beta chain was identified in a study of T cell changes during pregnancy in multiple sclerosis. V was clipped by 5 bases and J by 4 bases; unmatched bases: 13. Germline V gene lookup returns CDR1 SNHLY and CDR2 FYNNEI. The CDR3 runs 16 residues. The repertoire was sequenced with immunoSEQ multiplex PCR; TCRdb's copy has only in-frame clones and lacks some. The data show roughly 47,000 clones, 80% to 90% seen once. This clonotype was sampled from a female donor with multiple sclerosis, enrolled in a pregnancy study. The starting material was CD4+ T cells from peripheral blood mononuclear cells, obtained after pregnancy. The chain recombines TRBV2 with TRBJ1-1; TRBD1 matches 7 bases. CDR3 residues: CASSLRQGSAPTEAFF. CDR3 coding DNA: TGTGCCAGCAGTCTTAGACAGGGTAGTGCCCCCACTGAAGCTTTCTTT.